This is a list of T cell receptor beta chains from one sample in a study of STAT5B mutations in CD4+ large granular lymphocyte leukemia. The protocol was immunoSEQ multiplex PCR, while the TCRdb copy is restricted to in-frame clones and leaves out a portion. The sample includes some 38,000 clones, around 75% of them seen just once. Sequencing was carried out using CD4+ T cells from blood buffy coats. The receptor set was obtained from a human donor in good health. Each CDR3 is given with its conserved first and last residue. Each record gives: J gene, D gene, clone size, V gene, CDR3 DNA, CDR3 protein. D genes are given only for firm matches. Expanded clones get a size class; other rows say once, few or many, or leave the size out.

TRBJ2-1,TRBD2,.,TRBV6-1,TGTGCCAGCAGTGAAGCGCTTACAGGTGGCCTAGCGGACAATGAGCAGTTCTTC,CASSEALTGGLADNEQFF
TRBJ2-3,.,.,TRBV12-5,TGTGCTAGTGGATCAGACCGATATACGCAGTATTTT,CASGSDRYTQYF
TRBJ1-2,.,.,TRBV25-1,TGTGCCAGCAGCCCCAATGGGTTTGGCTACACCTTC,CASSPNGFGYTF
TRBJ1-2,.,few,TRBV18,TGTGCCAGCTCACCAGGGGCAGGGGTCTATGGCTACACCTTC,CASSPGAGVYGYTF
TRBJ1-1,.,few,TRBV11-1,TGTGCCAGCAGTATGCTTAGCGCTGAAGCTTTCTTT,CASSMLSAEAFF
TRBJ1-5,.,few,TRBV27,TGTGCCAGCAGTTTTCAGGGAATTCCTATCCAGCCCCAGCATTTT,CASSFQGIPIQPQHF
TRBJ2-1,TRBD1,.,TRBV6-1,TGTGCCAGCAGTGAAGAGGGACAGGAGCAGTTCTTC,CASSEEGQEQFF
TRBJ2-7,TRBD2,few,TRBV9,TGTGCCAGCAGCGTAGGAGCTAGCGGGAGGGTCGAGCAGTACTTC,CASSVGASGRVEQYF
TRBJ2-6,.,.,TRBV13,TGTGCCAGCAGCTCAAACTCTGGGGCCAACGTCCTGACTTTC,CASSSNSGANVLTF
TRBJ2-7,.,.,TRBV7-2,TGTGCCAGCAGCCCGACAGATTCCTCCTACGAGCAGTACTTC,CASSPTDSSYEQYF
TRBJ1-5,.,.,TRBV7-2,TGTGCCAGCAGCACGGGCCTGAGCAATCAGCCCCAGCATTTT,CASSTGLSNQPQHF
TRBJ1-1,.,few,TRBV29-1,TGCGTGGGCCTGAGGAACACTGAAGCTTTCTTT,CVGLRNTEAFF
TRBJ2-2,.,.,TRBV2,TGTGCCAGCAGGGGTGGGGTAAGGGCCGGGGAGCTGTTTTTT,CASRGGVRAGELFF
TRBJ2-3,TRBD2,.,TRBV27,TGTGCCAGCAGTGCGGGACTAGCGGAATATAGCACAGATACGCAGTATTTT,CASSAGLAEYSTDTQYF
TRBJ1-6,.,.,TRBV4-1,TGCGCCAGCAGCCAAGATGGCAGGGGCCTAAATTCACCCCTCCACTTT,CASSQDGRGLNSPLHF
TRBJ2-2,TRBD2,.,TRBV7-2,TGTGCCAGCAGCTTCCTTAGCGGGGGGAGAACCGGGGAGCTGTTTTTT,CASSFLSGGRTGELFF
TRBJ1-1,.,once,TRBV7-9,TGTGCCAGCAGCTTAGGGGTGGAGAACACTGAAGCTTTCTTT,CASSLGVENTEAFF
TRBJ2-5,TRBD2,.,TRBV5-1,TGCGCCAGCACTTCGGTAGCGGGGGGCTTGGAGACCCAGTACTTC,CASTSVAGGLETQYF
TRBJ2-7,.,.,TRBV9,TGTGCCAGCAGCGTAGAACCGGCAGGGACCGAGCAGTACTTC,CASSVEPAGTEQYF
TRBJ2-5,TRBD2,.,TRBV7-2,TGTGCCAGCAGCTTAGGCGGCGTCTCCGGGGGGGCCCGCCAAGAGACCCAGTACTTC,CASSLGGVSGGARQETQYF
TRBJ2-7,.,.,TRBV27,TGTGCCAGCACCGCACAGAGCTCCTACGAGCAGTACTTC,CASTAQSSYEQYF
TRBJ2-1,.,.,TRBV6-5,TGTGCCAGCAGCGATCCCGGGTCCTCCCAAAATGAGCAGTTCTTC,CASSDPGSSQNEQFF
TRBJ2-1,TRBD1,.,TRBV5-8,TGTGCCAGCAGTACCGGGACAGCGACGTCCTACAATGAGCAGTTCTTC,CASSTGTATSYNEQFF
TRBJ1-6,TRBD1,few,TRBV5-5,TGTGCCAGCAGCTTGGGGCCGGGAGGGGGCGCGGATTCACCCCTCCACTTT,CASSLGPGGGADSPLHF